Following are 16 T cell receptor beta chains from one sample sequenced in a study of T-cell memory formation after mild COVID-19. TCRdb processed the 5' RACE reads anew with MiXCR; each CDR3 protein has one entry. Of around 440,000 distinct CDR3 sequences in the sample, over 15% are singletons; the top ten hold approximately 13%. Sequences were obtained from PBMCs or a T cell subset sorted from them (not recorded which). The receptors stem from an adult woman who had mild COVID-19 (a few samples of this study predate the infection). Cell type and time point are not known.

The sample holds a few counts of this clonotype. This chain joins TRBV7-3 and TRBJ2-2; D is unresolved. Trimming cost V 2 bases and J 2 bases, with 12 bases left between them. This CDR3 contains 16 residues. The germline V gene encodes CDR1 SGHTA and CDR2 FQGTGA. This CDR3 reads CASSLGALGNTGELFF. The CDR3, as DNA: TGTGCCAGCAGCTTAGGCGCCCTGGGCAACACCGGGGAGCTGTTTTTT.

Points on this clonotype: One junction end disagrees with the germline gene, perhaps due to a read error. The V call is TRBV5-1, the J call TRBJ1-3, with 12 bases matching TRBD1. The CDR3 sequence is 17 residues long. Germline loops: CDR1 SGHRS, CDR2 YFSETQ. In DNA, the CDR3 is TGCGCCAGCAGCTCAGGGACAGGGGGCTCGACTGGAAACACCATGTATTTT. Its protein is CASSSGTGGSTGNTMYF.

J is TRBJ1-5 and V is TRBV15, with TRBD1 identical over 9 bases. CDR1 and CDR2 (germline): LNHNV, YYDKDF (reference sequence). V shed 1 base and J 8 bases; nucleotides not matched to a gene: 12. The CDR3 length is 17 residues. CDR3 sequence: CATSRASGQGLGEPQHF. The CDR3 coding sequence is TGTGCCACCAGCAGAGCATCTGGACAGGGGCTAGGTGAGCCCCAGCATTTT.

The CDR3 spells CASSLNRDNQPQHF. CDR3 bases: TGTGCCAGCAGCTTAAACCGGGACAATCAGCCCCAGCATTTT. The chain is built from TRBV7-2 and TRBJ1-5; D ambiguous. The V gene's germline CDR1 is SGHTA and CDR2 FQGNSA. Trimming took 2 bases from V and 3 from J, leaving 8 bases between them. The CDR3 length is 14 residues.

The chain combines TRBV20-1 with TRBJ2-1, with 11 nucleotides matching TRBD2. CDR3 length: 19 amino acids. Per germline, CDR1 DFQATT and CDR2 SNEGSKA (reference sequence). V was pared by 0 bases and J by 7 bases, with 17 bases of the junction left unmatched. CDR3 region: CSARDPRLGTSGSRNEQFF. The CDR3 DNA follows: TGCAGTGCTAGAGATCCGAGATTGGGAACTAGCGGGAGTAGGAATGAGCAGTTCTTC.

V gene TRBV4-1 combines with J gene TRBJ2-7; 10 nucleotides line up with TRBD2. The CDR3 length is 17 residues. The germline V gene encodes CDR1 MGHRA and CDR2 YSYEKL. V trimming: 0 bases; J trimming: 2 bases; junction bases outside the gene matches: 7. The CDR3 region has the DNA TGCGCCAGCAGCCAAGATGAACTAGCGGGGACCACCTACGAGCAGTACTTC. Its protein is CASSQDELAGTTYEQYF.

This clonotype has a handful of counts. The chain combines TRBV4-1 with TRBJ2-2; 8 bases line up with TRBD2. The CDR3 has 15 amino acids. The germline V gene has CDR1 MGHRA and CDR2 YSYEKL. Unmatched junction bases numbered 3, after V lost 4 bases and J lost 2 bases. The chain's CDR3 is CASSRTSPNTGELFF. CDR3 nucleotide sequence: TGCGCCAGCAGCCGGACTAGCCCTAACACCGGGGAGCTGTTTTTT.

About this clonotype itself: One end of the junction varies from germline; a read error may be responsible. The chain has TRBV5-6 and TRBJ2-3; the D gene could be TRBD1 or TRBD2 (5 bases each). Per germline, CDR1 SGHDT and CDR2 YYEEEE. The CDR3 runs to 12 residues. CDR3 sequence reads: CASSLSRERTIF. The CDR3 DNA reads TGTGCCAGCAGCTTATCCAGGGAGAGGACCATTTTT.

The chain recombines TRBV12-3 or TRBV12-4 with TRBJ2-7, with a possible D match to TRBD1 (5 bases). With 6 bases removed from V and 0 bases from J, the gap between germline ends came to 15 bases. This CDR3 is 15 amino acids long. CDR3 DNA sequence: TGTGCCAGCAGCAACTCTTTAGGGGTCTCCTACGAGCAGTACTTC. Translating it yields CASSNSLGVSYEQYF.

A few counts support this clonotype. The chain employs TRBV18 and TRBJ2-5; no reliable D call. Germline CDR1 KGHSH, CDR2 LQKENI. The ends were cut back, 0 bases at V and 1 base at J, with 6 bases in the middle. The CDR3 has 14 residues. CDR3 nucleotide sequence: TGTGCCAGCTCACCACCGGCAGCCCAAGAGACCCAGTACTTC. Amino acids: CASSPPAAQETQYF.

This clonotype was observed at least ten times. CDR3: CASSEKATGGHGYTF. The DNA of the CDR3 is TGTGCCAGCAGTGAAAAAGCTACAGGGGGCCATGGCTACACCTTC. The chain recombines TRBV2 with TRBJ1-2; 9 bases line up with TRBD1. Germline values: CDR1 SNHLY, CDR2 FYNNEI. Unmatched junction bases numbered 7, after V lost 2 bases and J lost 6 bases. The length of the CDR3 is 15 residues. Combining the CDR3 with reference TRBV2 and TRBJ1-2 gives the whole variable domain EPEVTQTPSHQVTQMGQEVILRCVPISNHLYFYWYRQILGQKVEFLVSFYNNEISEKSEIFDDQFSVERPDGSNFTLKIRSTKLEDSAMYFCASSEKATGGHGYTFGSGTRLTVV.

The chain recombines TRBV7-2 with TRBJ2-5, with a weak D call TRBD1 (5 bases). Germline V gene data show CDR1 as SGHTA and CDR2 as FQGNSA. This CDR3 spans 17 amino acids. V dropped 3 bases and J dropped 4 bases, with 21 bases sitting between them. CDR3 loop: CASSLALGVLRRETQYF. The CDR3 DNA reads TGTGCCAGCAGCTTGGCGCTAGGGGTATTAAGGCGAGAGACCCAGTACTTC.

The chain joins TRBV5-1 to TRBJ2-7; the D is unclear. The germline CDR1 and CDR2 sequences are SGHRS and YFSETQ. The CDR3 is made up of 12 amino acids. Trimming removed 1 base at V and 7 bases at J, with 9 bases between. CDR3 DNA: TGCGCCAGCAGCTTGTTTGCCACGGAGCAGTACTTC. Protein product: CASSLFATEQYF. Full variable domain (outside the CDR3, taken from reference TRBV5-1 and TRBJ2-7): KAGVTQTPRYLIKTRGQQVTLSCSPISGHRSVSWYQQTPGQGLQFLFEYFSETQRNKGNFPGRFSGRQFSNSRSEMNVSTLELGDSALYLCASSLFATEQYFGPGTRLTVT.

The chain employs TRBV10-3 and TRBJ2-7, with 7 bases matching TRBD2. The CDR3 runs to 17 residues. Per the germline V gene, CDR1 is ENHRY and CDR2 is SYGVKD. V was pared by 4 bases and J by 2 bases, with 14 bases of the junction left unmatched. CDR3 sequence reads: CAISARWGGGKTYEQYF. The CDR3 nucleotides are TGTGCCATCAGTGCCAGGTGGGGGGGAGGAAAAACCTACGAGCAGTACTTC.

The chain couples TRBV25-1 to TRBJ2-1, with 10 bases fitting TRBD1. Germline-derived CDR1 and CDR2 are MGHDK and SYGVNS. The CDR3 is made up of 16 amino acids. Trimming removed 2 bases from V and 7 bases from J; junction bases left unmatched: 8. DNA for the CDR3: TGTGCCAGCAGTGAACCAAGGACAGGGGGAGGGAATGAGCAGTTCTTC. Translating gives CASSEPRTGGGNEQFF.

This chain uses TRBV12-3 or TRBV12-4 with TRBJ2-1; D is possibly TRBD1 or TRBD2 (5 bases each). The V and J ends lost 1 base and 0 bases respectively, with 16 bases between them. The CDR3 runs to 18 residues. CDR3 sequence (DNA): TGTGCCAGCAGTTTAGATGCGTGGGGGTCGAGCTCCTACAATGAGCAGTTCTTC. This codes for CASSLDAWGSSSYNEQFF.